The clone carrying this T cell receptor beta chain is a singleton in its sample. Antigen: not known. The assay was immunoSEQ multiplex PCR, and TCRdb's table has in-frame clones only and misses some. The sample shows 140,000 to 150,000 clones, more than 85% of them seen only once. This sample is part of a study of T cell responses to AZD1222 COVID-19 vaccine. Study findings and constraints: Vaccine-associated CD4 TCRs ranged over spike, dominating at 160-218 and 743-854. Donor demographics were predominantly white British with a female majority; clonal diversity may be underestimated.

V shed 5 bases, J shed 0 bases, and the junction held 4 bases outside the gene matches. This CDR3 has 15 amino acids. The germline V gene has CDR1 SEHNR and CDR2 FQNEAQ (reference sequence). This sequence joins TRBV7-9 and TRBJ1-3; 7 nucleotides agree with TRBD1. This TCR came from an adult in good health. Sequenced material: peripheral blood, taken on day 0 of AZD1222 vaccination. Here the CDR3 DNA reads TGTGCCAGCAGCGAACGACAGGGCTCTGGAAACACCATATATTTT. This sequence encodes CASSERQGSGNTIYF.